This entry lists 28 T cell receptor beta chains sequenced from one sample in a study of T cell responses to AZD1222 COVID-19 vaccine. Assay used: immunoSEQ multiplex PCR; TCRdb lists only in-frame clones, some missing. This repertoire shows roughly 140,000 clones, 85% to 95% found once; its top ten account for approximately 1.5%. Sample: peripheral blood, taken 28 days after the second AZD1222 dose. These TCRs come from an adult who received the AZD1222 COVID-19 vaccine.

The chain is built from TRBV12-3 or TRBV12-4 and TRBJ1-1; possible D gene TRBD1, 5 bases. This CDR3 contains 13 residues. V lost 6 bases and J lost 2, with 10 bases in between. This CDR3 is CASSLQVNTEAFF. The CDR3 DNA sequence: TGTGCCAGCAGCCTACAGGTTAACACTGAAGCTTTCTTT.

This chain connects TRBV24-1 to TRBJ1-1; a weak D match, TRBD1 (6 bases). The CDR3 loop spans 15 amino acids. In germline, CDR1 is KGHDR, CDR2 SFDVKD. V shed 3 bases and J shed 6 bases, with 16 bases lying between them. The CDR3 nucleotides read TGTGCCACCAGTGATAAAACAGGGTCCGACGCTGAAGCTTTCTTT. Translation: CATSDKTGSDAEAFF.

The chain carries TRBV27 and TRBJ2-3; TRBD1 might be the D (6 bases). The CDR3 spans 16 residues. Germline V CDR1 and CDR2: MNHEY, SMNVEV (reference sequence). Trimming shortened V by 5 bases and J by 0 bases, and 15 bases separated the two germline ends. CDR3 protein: CASSVQGLGSTDTQYF. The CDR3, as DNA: TGTGCCAGCAGTGTCCAGGGGCTCGGTAGCACAGATACGCAGTATTTT.

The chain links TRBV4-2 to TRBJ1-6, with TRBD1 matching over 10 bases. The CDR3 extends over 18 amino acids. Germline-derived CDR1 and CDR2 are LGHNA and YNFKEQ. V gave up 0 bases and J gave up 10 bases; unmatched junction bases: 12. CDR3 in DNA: TGTGCCAGCAGCCAAGAACGGATCGGGACAGGGGTTGGGTCACCCCTCCACTTT. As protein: CASSQERIGTGVGSPLHF.

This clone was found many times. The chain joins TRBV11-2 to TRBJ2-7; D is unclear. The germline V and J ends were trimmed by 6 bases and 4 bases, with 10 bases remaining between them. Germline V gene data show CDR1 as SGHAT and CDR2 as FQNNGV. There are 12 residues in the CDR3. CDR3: CASSQPTYEQYF. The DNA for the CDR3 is TGTGCCAGCAGTCAACCGACATACGAGCAGTACTTC.

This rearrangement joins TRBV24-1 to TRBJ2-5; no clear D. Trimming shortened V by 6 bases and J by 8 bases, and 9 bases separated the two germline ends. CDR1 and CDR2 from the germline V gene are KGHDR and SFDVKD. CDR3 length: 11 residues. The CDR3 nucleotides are TGTGCCACCAGTACTATGGACACCCAGTACTTC. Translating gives CATSTMDTQYF.

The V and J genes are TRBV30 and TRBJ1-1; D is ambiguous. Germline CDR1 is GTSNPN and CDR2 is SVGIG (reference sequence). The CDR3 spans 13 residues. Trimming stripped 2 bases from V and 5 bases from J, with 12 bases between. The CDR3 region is CAWSSRIGTEAFF. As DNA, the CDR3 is TGTGCCTGGAGTAGTCGGATCGGGACTGAAGCTTTCTTT. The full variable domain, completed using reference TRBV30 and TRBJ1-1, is SQTIHQWPATLVQPVGSPLSLECTVEGTSNPNLYWYRQAAGRGLQLLFYSVGIGQISSEVPQNLSASRPQDRQFILSSKKLLLSDSGFYLCAWSSRIGTEAFFGQGTRLTVV.

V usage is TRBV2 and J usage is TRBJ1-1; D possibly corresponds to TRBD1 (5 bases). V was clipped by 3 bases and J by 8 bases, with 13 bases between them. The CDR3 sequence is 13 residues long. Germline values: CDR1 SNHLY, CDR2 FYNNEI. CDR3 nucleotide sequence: TGTGCCAGCAGTGATGCCCGACAGTCCGAAGCTTTCTTT. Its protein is CASSDARQSEAFF.

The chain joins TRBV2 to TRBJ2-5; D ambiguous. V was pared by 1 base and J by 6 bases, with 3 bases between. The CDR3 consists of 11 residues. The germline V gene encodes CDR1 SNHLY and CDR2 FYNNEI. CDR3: CASSEEKTQYF. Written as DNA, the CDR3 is TGTGCCAGCAGTGAAGAGAAGACCCAGTACTTC.

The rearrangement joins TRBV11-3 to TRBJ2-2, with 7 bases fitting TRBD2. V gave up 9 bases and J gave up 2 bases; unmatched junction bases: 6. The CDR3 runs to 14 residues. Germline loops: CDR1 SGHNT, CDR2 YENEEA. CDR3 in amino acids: CASTSAPNTGELFF. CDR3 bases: TGTGCCAGTACTAGCGCCCCTAACACCGGGGAGCTGTTTTTT.

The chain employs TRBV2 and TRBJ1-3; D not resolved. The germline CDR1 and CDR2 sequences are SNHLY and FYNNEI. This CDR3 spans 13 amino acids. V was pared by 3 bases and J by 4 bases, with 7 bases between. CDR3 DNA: TGTGCCAGCAGTGATACTTCCGGAAACACCATATATTTT. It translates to CASSDTSGNTIYF.

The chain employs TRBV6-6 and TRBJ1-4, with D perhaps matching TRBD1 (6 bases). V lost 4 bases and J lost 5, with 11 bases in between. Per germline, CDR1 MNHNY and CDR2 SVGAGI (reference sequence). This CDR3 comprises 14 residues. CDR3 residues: CASSLVQGNEKLFF. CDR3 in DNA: TGTGCCAGCAGTTTAGTTCAGGGGAATGAAAAACTGTTTTTT.

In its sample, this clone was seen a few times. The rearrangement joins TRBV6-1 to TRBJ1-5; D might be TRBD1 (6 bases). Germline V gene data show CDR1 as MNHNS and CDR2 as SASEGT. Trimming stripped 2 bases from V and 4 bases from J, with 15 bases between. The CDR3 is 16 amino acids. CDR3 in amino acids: CASSEKPGVGNQPQHF. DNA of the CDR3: TGTGCCAGCAGTGAAAAACCAGGGGTGGGGAATCAGCCCCAGCATTTT.

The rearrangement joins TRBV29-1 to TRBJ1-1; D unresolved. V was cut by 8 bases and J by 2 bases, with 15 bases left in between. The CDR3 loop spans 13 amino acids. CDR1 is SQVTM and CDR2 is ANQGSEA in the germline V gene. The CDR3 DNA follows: TGCAGCCTGTCGCTCCTGTCTAACACTGAAGCTTTCTTT. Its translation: CSLSLLSNTEAFF.

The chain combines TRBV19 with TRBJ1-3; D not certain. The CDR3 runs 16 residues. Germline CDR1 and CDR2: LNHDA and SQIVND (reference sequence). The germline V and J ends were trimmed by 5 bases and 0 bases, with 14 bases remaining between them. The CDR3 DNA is TGTGCCAGTAGTCCCACCGGACGGAACTCTGGAAACACCATATATTTT. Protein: CASSPTGRNSGNTIYF. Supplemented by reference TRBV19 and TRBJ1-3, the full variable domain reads DGGITQSPKYLFRKEGQNVTLSCEQNLNHDAMYWYRQDPGQGLRLIYYSQIVNDFQKGDIAEGYSVSREKKESFPLTVTSAQKNPTAFYLCASSPTGRNSGNTIYFGEGSWLTVV.

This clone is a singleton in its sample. The CDR3 DNA sequence: TGTGCCAGCAGTCCCACAGGGAAGGAAGCACCCCTCCACTTT. Encoded protein: CASSPTGKEAPLHF. The chain has TRBV6-4 and TRBJ1-6; D may be TRBD1 (6 bases). V was clipped by 5 bases and J by 11 bases, with 16 bases between them. This CDR3 is built from 14 residues. CDR1 and CDR2 (germline): MRHNA, SNTAGT.

The CDR3 sequence is CASSSTGGSYEQYF. The CDR3 bases are TGTGCCAGCAGCTCGACAGGGGGCTCCTACGAGCAGTACTTC. The chain links TRBV11-1 to TRBJ2-7; 9 bases fit TRBD1. CDR1 is SGHAT and CDR2 is FQDESV in the germline V gene (reference sequence). J lost 0 bases, V lost 4 bases, and 1 base had no gene match. The CDR3 spans 14 residues.

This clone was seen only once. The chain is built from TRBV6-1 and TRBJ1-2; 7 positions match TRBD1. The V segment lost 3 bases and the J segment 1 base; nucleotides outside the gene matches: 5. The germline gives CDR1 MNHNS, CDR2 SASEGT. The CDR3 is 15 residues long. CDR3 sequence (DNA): TGTGCCAGCAGTGACCGGACAGGTTATAACTATGGCTACACCTTC. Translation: CASSDRTGYNYGYTF.

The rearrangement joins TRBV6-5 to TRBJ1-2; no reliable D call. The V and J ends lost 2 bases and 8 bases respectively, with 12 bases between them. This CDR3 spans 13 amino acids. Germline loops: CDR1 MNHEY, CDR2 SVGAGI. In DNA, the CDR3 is TGTGCCAGCAGTTACCGCCTTGGGAGAGGCTACACCTTC. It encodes CASSYRLGRGYTF.

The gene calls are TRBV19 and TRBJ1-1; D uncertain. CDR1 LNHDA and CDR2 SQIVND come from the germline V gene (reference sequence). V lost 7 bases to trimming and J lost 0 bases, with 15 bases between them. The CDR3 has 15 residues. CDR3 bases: TGTGCCAGTATTCCAGCAGACGACCTGAACACTGAAGCTTTCTTT. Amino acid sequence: CASIPADDLNTEAFF.

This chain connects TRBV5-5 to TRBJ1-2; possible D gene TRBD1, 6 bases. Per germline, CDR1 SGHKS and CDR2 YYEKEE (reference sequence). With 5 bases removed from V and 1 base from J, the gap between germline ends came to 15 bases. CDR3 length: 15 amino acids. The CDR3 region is CASRGGTWNNYGYTF. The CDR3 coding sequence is TGTGCCAGCAGAGGAGGGACATGGAATAACTATGGCTACACCTTC.

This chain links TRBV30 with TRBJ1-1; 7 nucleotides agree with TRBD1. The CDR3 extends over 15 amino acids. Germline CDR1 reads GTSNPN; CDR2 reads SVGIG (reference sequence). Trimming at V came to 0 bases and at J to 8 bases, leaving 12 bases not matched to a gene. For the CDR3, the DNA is TGTGCCTGGAGTGTTACGATCGGGCAGGGGGGAGAAGCTTTCTTT. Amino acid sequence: CAWSVTIGQGGEAFF.

CDR3 sequence (DNA): TGTGCTAGTGGTCCCGGGAACATCGGGGCTGAAGCTTTCTTT. Its translation: CASGPGNIGAEAFF. The chain joins TRBV12-5 to TRBJ1-1, with D hard to call. CDR1 and CDR2 from the germline V gene are LGHNT and FRNRAP. The CDR3 runs to 14 residues. The germline V and J ends were trimmed by 5 bases and 6 bases, with 16 bases remaining between them.

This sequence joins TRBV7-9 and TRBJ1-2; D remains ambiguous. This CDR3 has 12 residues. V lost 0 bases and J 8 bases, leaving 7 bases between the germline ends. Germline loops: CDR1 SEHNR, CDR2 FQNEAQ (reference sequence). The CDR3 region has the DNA TGTGCCAGCAGCTTAGCGGGTTCGGGCTACACCTTC. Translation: CASSLAGSGYTF.

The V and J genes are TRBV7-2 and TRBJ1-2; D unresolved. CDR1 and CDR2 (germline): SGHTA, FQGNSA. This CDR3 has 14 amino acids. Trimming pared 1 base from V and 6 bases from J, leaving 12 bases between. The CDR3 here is CASSLGRRADGYTF. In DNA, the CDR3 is TGTGCCAGCAGCTTAGGCCGTCGGGCCGATGGCTACACCTTC.

The CDR3 spells CASIGGTGELFF. CDR3 in DNA: TGTGCCAGCATTGGTGGAACCGGGGAGCTGTTTTTT. The chain carries TRBV28 and TRBJ2-2; the D is unclear. V gave up 7 bases and J gave up 5 bases, with 8 bases separating them. From germline, CDR1 is MDHEN and CDR2 SYDVKM. CDR3 length: 12 residues.

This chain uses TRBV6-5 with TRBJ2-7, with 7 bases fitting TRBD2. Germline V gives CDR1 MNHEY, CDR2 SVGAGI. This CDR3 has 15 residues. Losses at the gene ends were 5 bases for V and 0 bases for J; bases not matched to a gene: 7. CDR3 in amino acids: CASSQSGAYSYEQYF. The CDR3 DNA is TGTGCCAGCAGTCAAAGCGGGGCCTACTCCTACGAGCAGTACTTC.

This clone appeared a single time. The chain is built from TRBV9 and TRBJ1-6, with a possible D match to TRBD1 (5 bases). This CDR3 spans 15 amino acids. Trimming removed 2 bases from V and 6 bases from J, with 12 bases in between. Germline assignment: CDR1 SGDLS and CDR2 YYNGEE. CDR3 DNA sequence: TGTGCCAGCAGCGTCAGGGAGGGGAGTAATTCACCCCTCCACTTT. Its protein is CASSVREGSNSPLHF.